These 30 T cell receptor beta chains share one sample of origin, sequenced in a study of PD-1 blockade in classical Hodgkin lymphoma. Sample time point: newly diagnosed, previously untreated cHL patient sample. Magnetic negative selection purified CD4+ T cells from thawed PBMCs. Using immunoSEQ multiplex PCR, the repertoire was profiled, and TCRdb retains in-frame clones only, with some absent. The sample lists 25,000 to 30,000 clones; 89% were seen once. Input material: CD4+ T cells from blood. The receptors stem from a human donor with classical Hodgkin lymphoma.

This chain uses TRBV5-5 with TRBJ1-2, with D tentatively TRBD1 (5 bases). With 0 bases removed from V and 2 bases from J, the gap between germline ends came to 8 bases. The CDR3 loop spans 14 amino acids. The germline V gene encodes CDR1 SGHKS and CDR2 YYEKEE (reference sequence). CDR3 residues: CASSLETDNYGYTF. The CDR3 region has the DNA TGTGCCAGCAGCTTGGAGACAGACAACTATGGCTACACCTTC.

The chain is built from TRBV28 and TRBJ2-1, with a tentative D call TRBD1 (6 bases). Trimming took 4 bases from V and 11 from J, leaving 15 bases between them. CDR3 length equals 13 residues. Germline V gives CDR1 MDHEN, CDR2 SYDVKM. CDR3 DNA: TGTGCCAGCAGTTCTCAGGGGACGGGACAGCAGTTCTTC. Protein: CASSSQGTGQQFF.

V is TRBV7-2 and J is TRBJ2-2; D gene uncertain. The CDR3 runs 15 residues. Trimming cost V 0 bases and J 3 bases, with 8 bases left between them. CDR1 and CDR2 (germline): SGHTA, FQGNSA. For the CDR3, the DNA is TGTGCCAGCAGCTTAGCAGGTGGTTACACCGGGGAGCTGTTTTTT. It encodes CASSLAGGYTGELFF.

V gene TRBV10-3 combines with J gene TRBJ2-3, with TRBD2 identical over 7 bases. V trimming: 2 bases; J trimming: 5 bases; junction bases outside the gene matches: 4. The CDR3 totals 14 residues. Looked up from germline, CDR1 is ENHRY and CDR2 is SYGVKD. The DNA for the CDR3 is TGTGCCATCAGTGAGGGTCTAGCGGAAGATACGCAGTATTTT. Translated, it gives CAISEGLAEDTQYF.

This sequence joins TRBV4-3 and TRBJ2-3; either TRBD1 or TRBD2 may fit D (5 bases each). V was shortened by 1 base and J by 0 bases, with 20 bases between the two germline ends. This CDR3 has 19 amino acids. The germline gives CDR1 LGHNA, CDR2 YSLEER. The CDR3 spells CASSQGEGIVGYSTDTQYF. In nucleotides, the CDR3 is TGCGCCAGCAGCCAAGGAGAGGGGATAGTGGGGTATAGCACAGATACGCAGTATTTT.

J is TRBJ2-5 and V is TRBV10-3; D assignment may be TRBD1 or TRBD2 (5 bases each). V lost 2 bases to trimming and J lost 1 base, with 8 bases between them. CDR1 ENHRY and CDR2 SYGVKD come from the germline V gene. The CDR3 has 14 amino acids. Here the CDR3 reads CAISETRGQETQYF. CDR3 sequence (DNA): TGTGCCATCAGTGAGACTAGGGGCCAAGAGACCCAGTACTTC.

V and J are TRBV27 and TRBJ2-5, with TRBD2 matching 9 bases. The length of the CDR3 is 16 residues. Per germline, CDR1 MNHEY and CDR2 SMNVEV (reference sequence). The V and J ends lost 2 bases and 5 bases, in that order; junction bases with no gene match: 9. The CDR3 region is CASSLELAGARETQYF. CDR3 nucleotide sequence: TGTGCCAGCAGTTTAGAACTAGCGGGCGCCCGGGAGACCCAGTACTTC.

The rearrangement uses TRBV6-1 and TRBJ2-1; 14 bases match TRBD2. J was trimmed by 10 bases and V by 7 bases; bases with no gene match: 9. Per germline, CDR1 MNHNS and CDR2 SASEGT. The CDR3 sequence is 15 residues long. Written as DNA, the CDR3 is TGTGCCAGCACCTACGGGACTAGCGGGAGAGGGGAGCAGTTCTTC. As protein: CASTYGTSGRGEQFF.

This clone was seen only a few times. The chain couples TRBV7-8 to TRBJ1-2, with D possibly being TRBD1 (5 bases). V lost 4 bases to trimming and J lost 8 bases, with 11 bases between them. The CDR3 has 12 amino acids. CDR1 is SGHVS and CDR2 is FQNEAQ in the germline V gene. CDR3 bases: TGTGCCAGCAGCTCCCAGGGTGACGGCTACACCTTC. Amino acids: CASSSQGDGYTF.

The chain uses TRBV19 and TRBJ1-2; D is unresolved. The CDR3 spans 16 residues. V lost 3 bases and J 0 bases, leaving 14 bases between the germline ends. Germline CDR1 is LNHDA and CDR2 is SQIVND (reference sequence). CDR3 DNA: TGTGCCAGTAGTATGCAACAGCCTAAAGCTAACTATGGCTACACCTTC. Translating it yields CASSMQQPKANYGYTF. Full variable domain (rest looked up from reference TRBV19 and TRBJ1-2): DGGITQSPKYLFRKEGQNVTLSCEQNLNHDAMYWYRQDPGQGLRLIYYSQIVNDFQKGDIAEGYSVSREKKESFPLTVTSAQKNPTAFYLCASSMQQPKANYGYTFGSGTRLTVV.

The chain uses TRBV28 and TRBJ1-2; D gene unclear. CDR1 and CDR2 (germline): MDHEN, SYDVKM. Trimming removed 5 bases at V and 7 bases at J, with 17 bases between. The CDR3 is 14 amino acids. In DNA form, the CDR3 reads TGTGCCAGCAGTGCTGGAGGGCCTGCGGTTGGCTACACCTTC. As protein: CASSAGGPAVGYTF.

This clone was detected only once. This chain joins TRBV29-1 and TRBJ1-2; D call uncertain. Germline lookup yields CDR1 SQVTM and CDR2 ANQGSEA. This CDR3 has 15 amino acids. V was pared by 0 bases and J by 8 bases, with 19 bases between. CDR3 nucleotide sequence: TGCAGCGTTGAAGATCCGGGAACAAGGGTCGACGGCTACACCTTC. Translated: CSVEDPGTRVDGYTF.

Only a few counts were recorded for this clone. J is TRBJ1-4 and V is TRBV29-1; no clear D. Germline V lookup: CDR1 SQVTM, CDR2 ANQGSEA. Trimming shortened V by 6 bases and J by 5 bases, and 13 bases separated the two germline ends. This CDR3 contains 13 residues. CDR3 loop: CSVAPTANEKLFF. Written as DNA, the CDR3 is TGCAGCGTCGCCCCAACCGCAAATGAAAAACTGTTTTTT.

The chain joins TRBV11-2 to TRBJ2-7; perhaps TRBD2 as D (5 bases). The CDR3 has 14 amino acids. Germline loops: CDR1 SGHAT, CDR2 FQNNGV. With 1 base removed from V and 2 bases from J, the gap between germline ends came to 9 bases. CDR3 region: CASSLVGLTYEQYF. The CDR3 DNA reads TGTGCCAGCAGCTTAGTAGGACTCACCTACGAGCAGTACTTC. The whole variable domain, filled in from reference TRBV11-2 and TRBJ2-7, reads EAGVAQSPRYKIIEKRQSVAFWCNPISGHATLYWYQQILGQGPKLLIQFQNNGVVDDSQLPKDRFSAERLKGVDSTLKIQPAKLEDSAVYLCASSLVGLTYEQYFGPGTRLTVT.

The chain combines TRBV5-3 with TRBJ1-3; no clear D. TRBV5-3 is an ORF, and what it does is uncertain. The ends were cut back, 0 bases at V and 4 bases at J, with 20 bases in the middle. This CDR3 spans 18 amino acids. The CDR3 sequence is CARSLAHWPPAPGNTIYF. CDR3 nucleotide sequence: TGTGCCAGAAGCTTGGCCCACTGGCCTCCGGCGCCGGGAAACACCATATATTTT.

This rearrangement joins TRBV28 to TRBJ1-3; TRBD1 might be the D (5 bases). V dropped 5 bases and J dropped 4 bases, with 15 bases sitting between them. The CDR3 contains 15 residues. Germline V gene data show CDR1 as MDHEN and CDR2 as SYDVKM. The CDR3 region has the DNA TGTGCCAGCAGTCCTCCAGGGTCGTACGGAAACACCATATATTTT. As protein: CASSPPGSYGNTIYF.

The chain has TRBV4-1 and TRBJ2-1, with 8 bases fitting TRBD1. V shed 0 bases and J 1 base; nucleotides not matched to a gene: 2. This CDR3 has 16 residues. CDR1 is MGHRA and CDR2 is YSYEKL in the germline V gene. The CDR3 here is CASSQDQGASYNEQFF. The CDR3 DNA follows: TGCGCCAGCAGCCAAGATCAGGGGGCGTCCTACAATGAGCAGTTCTTC.

This chain links TRBV19 with TRBJ2-6; D call uncertain. V lost 5 bases to trimming and J lost 4 bases, with 6 bases between them. CDR3 length equals 13 residues. Germline CDR1 is LNHDA and CDR2 is SQIVND (reference sequence). CDR3 sequence: CASSARGANVLTF. The CDR3 DNA follows: TGTGCCAGTAGTGCTCGCGGGGCCAACGTCCTGACTTTC.

V usage is TRBV7-9 and J usage is TRBJ2-1; 9 nucleotides agree with TRBD2. CDR1 is SEHNR, CDR2 FQNEAQ, per germline (reference sequence). The trim removed 1 base at V and 3 bases at J, leaving 4 bases unmatched. The length of the CDR3 is 16 residues. This CDR3 is CASSLGGGGDYNEQFF. The CDR3 DNA reads TGTGCCAGCAGCTTAGGTGGCGGGGGGGACTACAATGAGCAGTTCTTC.

Regarding this clone: One end of the junction varies from germline; a read error may be responsible. The chain combines TRBV2 with TRBJ2-3, with 8 bases lining up with TRBD1. This CDR3 has 12 amino acids. CDR1 is SNHLY, CDR2 FYNNEI, per germline. DNA of the CDR3: TGTGCCAGCCGTGACAGGGGAGATACGCAGTATTTT. This encodes CASRDRGDTQYF.

The V and J genes are TRBV4-3 and TRBJ2-3; 13 bases match TRBD2. CDR3 length equals 19 residues. The germline gives CDR1 LGHNA, CDR2 YSLEER. The V gene end was trimmed by 0 bases and the J gene end by 6 bases; junction bases not matched to a gene: 12. The DNA of the CDR3 is TGCGCCAGCAGCCAAGATTTAAGGACTAGCGGGAGTTTCGTCGATACGCAGTATTTT. Amino acids: CASSQDLRTSGSFVDTQYF.

In DNA form, the CDR3 reads TGCGCCAGCAGCTTGGAGGGTAGCGGGAGTCCGAACACCGGGGAGCTGTTTTTT. Its translation is CASSLEGSGSPNTGELFF. J is TRBJ2-2 and V is TRBV5-1; 9 positions match TRBD2. The CDR3 length is 18 residues. Germline V gene sequence: CDR1 SGHRS, CDR2 YFSETQ. V was pared by 0 bases and J by 0 bases, with 6 bases of the junction left unmatched. Looking up the rest from reference TRBV5-1 and TRBJ2-2 gives the full variable domain: KAGVTQTPRYLIKTRGQQVTLSCSPISGHRSVSWYQQTPGQGLQFLFEYFSETQRNKGNFPGRFSGRQFSNSRSEMNVSTLELGDSALYLCASSLEGSGSPNTGELFFGEGSRLTVL.

The rearrangement uses TRBV7-7 and TRBJ2-7; 9 bases are a match to TRBD2. Looked up from germline, CDR1 is SSHAT and CDR2 is FNYEAQ (reference sequence). V gave up 4 bases and J gave up 1 base; unmatched junction bases: 8. This CDR3 has 16 amino acids. The CDR3 spells CASSSAGGVTSYEQYF. DNA of the CDR3: TGTGCCAGCAGCTCGGCGGGGGGGGTCACGTCCTACGAGCAGTACTTC.

This clone appeared once. The chain carries TRBV7-2 and TRBJ2-4; 7 bases are shared with TRBD2. V lost 8 bases, J lost 8 bases, and 12 bases stayed unmatched. CDR1 is SGHTA, CDR2 FQGNSA, per germline. The CDR3 extends over 14 amino acids. The CDR3 region is CASSLARGVDIQYF. The CDR3 DNA reads as TGTGCCAGCTCACTAGCGCGAGGGGTCGACATTCAGTACTTC.

The gene calls are TRBV29-1 and TRBJ1-4, with TRBD1 matching 8 bases. The CDR3 consists of 14 residues. Trimming took 5 bases from V and 7 from J; bases not matched to a gene: 9. Germline V gives CDR1 SQVTM, CDR2 ANQGSEA. CDR3 protein: CSVTQAGGREKLFF. DNA of the CDR3: TGCAGCGTTACCCAGGCAGGGGGCCGTGAAAAACTGTTTTTT.

A note on this clone: A junction end diverges from the germline sequence, so it may reflect a read error. The chain couples TRBV20-1 to TRBJ2-7; D ambiguous. Per germline, CDR1 DFQATT and CDR2 SNEGSKA (reference sequence). This CDR3 is built from 11 residues. CDR3 nucleotides: TGCAGTGCTGGAGACTCCTACGAGCAGTACTTC. Translating it yields CSAGDSYEQYF.

J is TRBJ1-1 and V is TRBV28; maybe TRBD1 (6 bases). The germline gives CDR1 MDHEN, CDR2 SYDVKM. Trimming cost V 5 bases and J 3 bases, with 10 bases left between them. This CDR3 is built from 13 residues. The CDR3 DNA reads TGTGCCAGCAGTCCAGGGGACGACACTGAAGCTTTCTTT. Protein sequence: CASSPGDDTEAFF. The entire variable domain, with the rest obtained from reference TRBV28 and TRBJ1-1, is as follows: DVKVTQSSRYLVKRTGEKVFLECVQDMDHENMFWYRQDPGLGLRLIYFSYDVKMKEKGDIPEGYSVSREKKERFSLILESASTNQTSMYLCASSPGDDTEAFFGQGTRLTVV.

This chain connects TRBV11-2 to TRBJ2-4; D may be TRBD2 (5 bases). Germline lookup yields CDR1 SGHAT and CDR2 FQNNGV. The CDR3 sequence is 16 residues long. Deletions cut 5 bases from V and 1 base from J, with 15 bases between. The chain's CDR3 is CASSPRAERAKNIQYF. CDR3 sequence (DNA): TGTGCCAGCAGCCCCCGGGCAGAGCGGGCCAAAAACATTCAGTACTTC.

The chain links TRBV7-9 to TRBJ2-1; the match to TRBD2 covers 9 bases. Losses at the gene ends were 2 bases for V and 2 bases for J; bases not matched to a gene: 4. Germline CDR1 and CDR2: SEHNR and FQNEAQ (reference sequence). CDR3 length equals 16 residues. This CDR3 reads CASSLSLAGTYNEQFF. The CDR3 DNA sequence: TGTGCCAGCAGCTTAAGTCTAGCGGGGACCTACAATGAGCAGTTCTTC.

The chain carries TRBV28 and TRBJ2-7, with D possibly being TRBD2 (5 bases). V was clipped by 4 bases and J by 6 bases, with 13 bases between them. This CDR3 comprises 13 residues. Looked up from germline, CDR1 is MDHEN and CDR2 is SYDVKM. The chain's CDR3 is CASSSGQAGEQYF. CDR3 nucleotide sequence: TGTGCCAGCAGTTCCGGGCAGGCGGGCGAGCAGTACTTC.